Listed below are T cell receptor beta chains from one sample, sequenced in a study. Each CDR3 protein is one row after TCRdb ran MiXCR on the 5' RACE reads. This repertoire shows around 30,000 distinct CDR3 sequences, about 25% found once; its top ten account for 3.7%. What was sequenced was naive CD4+ T cells sorted from a lymph node. These receptors were taken from a female donor with breast cancer. CDR3s include the opening cysteine and the closing phenylalanine or tryptophan. D genes are given only for firm matches. Clone size, where shown, is once, few, many, or a class for clones that have expanded.

>few|TRBV6-5|TRBJ1-2|.
TGTGCCAGCAGTTACTCGGACATGGATAACTATGGCTACACCTTC
CASSYSDMDNYGYTF
>few|TRBV28|TRBJ1-3|TRBD1
TGTGCCAGCAGTGCGGGGGACAGACTCTCTGGAAACACCATATATTTT
CASSAGDRLSGNTIYF
>.|TRBV5-1|TRBJ2-1|.
TGCGCCGGCAGCTTACGACAGTCCGTTGACAATGAGCAGTTCTTC
CAGSLRQSVDNEQFF
>medium-sized|TRBV29-1|TRBJ2-5|.
TGCAGCGTTGTCGAGGGGCCTCAAGAGATCCAGTACTTC
CSVVEGPQEIQYF
>.|TRBV5-6|TRBJ1-4|.
TGTGCCAGCAGTCGCGGGGGAGAAAAACTGTTTTTT
CASSRGGEKLFF
>many|TRBV5-1|TRBJ1-3|.
TGCGCCAGCAGCTTGGGGGTGGTTGACAGGACCACCTCTGGAAACACCATATATTTT
CASSLGVVDRTTSGNTIYF
>.|TRBV7-9|TRBJ1-4|TRBD1
TGTGCCAGCAGCCCCAGACCCGAGCCCGGACAGGGACGAGAAGAAAAACTGTTTTTT
CASSPRPEPGQGREEKLFF
>.|TRBV5-6|TRBJ2-6|.
TGTGCCAGCAGCTTGGTAGGGAGTAGGGCCAACGTCCTGACTTTC
CASSLVGSRANVLTF
>.|TRBV5-1|TRBJ2-2|TRBD1
TGCGCCAGCAGCCAACCGGACAGGGAACCCGGGGAGCTGTTTTTT
CASSQPDREPGELFF
>few|TRBV4-2|TRBJ1-1|.
TGTGCCAGCAGCCAAGGACAATACACTGAAGCTTTCTTT
CASSQGQYTEAFF
>.|TRBV20-1|TRBJ1-2|TRBD1
TGCAGTGCCGACTCCCGGGACAGTGAATATGATGGCTACACCTTC
CSADSRDSEYDGYTF
>many|TRBV5-6|TRBJ2-7|TRBD1
TGTGCCAGCACCCAAACAGGGGCCTTTAGCTCCTACGAGCAGTACTTC
CASTQTGAFSSYEQYF
>many|TRBV5-1|TRBJ2-1|.
TGCGCCAGCAGCTTGGCCCTGAGGAATGAGCAGTTCTTC
CASSLALRNEQFF
>few|TRBV7-9|TRBJ2-1|TRBD1
TGTGCCAGCAAGACAGGGGAATACAATGAGCAGTTCTTC
CASKTGEYNEQFF
>few|TRBV7-6|TRBJ1-1|.
TGTGCCAGCAGCTTACTTCGGGGCACTGAAGCTTTCTTT
CASSLLRGTEAFF
>.|TRBV28|TRBJ2-3|TRBD2
TGTGCCAGCAGATTATTCGCCGGGGGGAGCGGGAAGTCAGATACGCAGTATTTT
CASRLFAGGSGKSDTQYF
>many|TRBV5-1|TRBJ2-1|.
TGCGCCAGCAGCTTCTACCTCACAGACAATGAGCAGTTCTTC
CASSFYLTDNEQFF
>.|TRBV6-5|TRBJ1-3|.
TGTGCCAGCCGAAGCTCTGGAAACACCATATATTTT
CASRSSGNTIYF
>.|TRBV7-9|TRBJ1-5|.
TGTGCCAGCAGCTTAGCAAAGTCTCAGCCCCAGCATTTT
CASSLAKSQPQHF
>few|TRBV12-3/TRBV12-4|TRBJ1-2|TRBD1
TGTGCCAGCAGTTTTGGACAGGATGGCTACACCTTC
CASSFGQDGYTF
>many|TRBV15|TRBJ1-2|.
TGTGCCACCAGCCCGGCTGGATACCGGACGTCTGGCTACACCTTC
CATSPAGYRTSGYTF
>.|TRBV5-6|TRBJ2-7|.
TGTGCCAGCAGCTTGGTCTTCGCGCCGCAACAGGGTCGTTTTTTTCGCGAGCAGTACTTC
CASSLVFAPQQGRFFREQYF
>.|TRBV18|TRBJ1-5|.
TGTGCCAGCTCCCCCCAGAGGGGCAATCAGCCCCAGCATTTT
CASSPQRGNQPQHF
>few|TRBV20-1|TRBJ2-4|TRBD2
TGCAGTGCGGGGGCCTGGGGGAGCGGGAGGTGGGACAAAAACATTCAGTACTTC
CSAGAWGSGRWDKNIQYF
>many|TRBV20-1|TRBJ2-1|TRBD2
TGCAGTGCTAGACCGGGACTAGGAATCTACAATGAGCAGTTCTTC
CSARPGLGIYNEQFF
>few|TRBV9|TRBJ1-4|.
TGTGCCAGCAGCCCCCCGGACAGCAAAGAAAAACTGTTTTTT
CASSPPDSKEKLFF
>few|TRBV2|TRBJ1-1|.
TGTGCCAGCACCGCCGGGCCGTACACTGAAGCTTTCTTT
CASTAGPYTEAFF
>.|TRBV4-2|TRBJ2-2|.
TGTGCCAGCAGCCAAGACTCCGGGGTCGCGAACACCGGGGAGCTGTTTTTT
CASSQDSGVANTGELFF
>many|TRBV12-3/TRBV12-4|TRBJ2-5|.
TGTGCCAGCAGCAGGGTTATGGAGACCCAGTACTTC
CASSRVMETQYF
>few|TRBV7-6|TRBJ2-3|TRBD2
TGTACCAGCAGCTTAAGGCCTAGCGGAGGCACAGATACGCAGTATTTT
CTSSLRPSGGTDTQYF
>.|TRBV7-3|TRBJ2-1|.
TGTGCCAGCAGCCTTTGGGACGGACGGTACAATGAGCAGTTCTTC
CASSLWDGRYNEQFF
>.|TRBV6-5|TRBJ2-3|.
TGTGCCGCACGGACAGACACAGATACGCAGTATTTT
CAARTDTDTQYF
>medium-sized|TRBV4-3|TRBJ2-7|.
TGCGCCAGCAGCCGGATCCCGGGACCGATCTACGAGCAGTACTTC
CASSRIPGPIYEQYF
>many|TRBV27|TRBJ1-5|.
TGTGCCAGCAGTTTCCTCAGGGACAGCAATCAGCCCCAGCATTTT
CASSFLRDSNQPQHF
>.|TRBV6-4|TRBJ2-1|.
TGTGCCAGCAGTGACTTTAGTCGGGGTACGGAGCAGTTCTTC
CASSDFSRGTEQFF
>.|TRBV5-1|TRBJ2-3|.
TGCGCCAGCAGCTTGCTGGGGCAGGGTATCCCAGATACGCAGTATTTT
CASSLLGQGIPDTQYF
>medium-sized|TRBV6-1|TRBJ1-2|.
TGTGCCAGCAGTGAGACAAACGGGGGCTATGGCTACACCTTC
CASSETNGGYGYTF
>.|TRBV5-6|TRBJ2-2|.
TGTGCCAGCAGCCAACAGACCGGGGAGCTGTTTTTT
CASSQQTGELFF
>few|TRBV5-6|TRBJ1-1|.
TGTGCCAGCAGCTTGGTGGTTCGGGGTACGAACACTGAAGCTTTCTTT
CASSLVVRGTNTEAFF
>few|TRBV6-5|TRBJ2-7|TRBD1
TGTGCCAGCAACAGACAGGGGGCCAATTCCTACGAGCAGTACTTC
CASNRQGANSYEQYF